The 2 T cell receptor beta chains reported below all come from one sample, sequenced in a study of T cell repertoires in cytomegalovirus infection. These TCRs' antigens remain unknown. One entry per CDR3 protein, called by TCRdb with MiXCR from the reads. This sample carries around 770,000 distinct CDR3 sequences, 25% to 35% of them seen once, and the ten largest clones take roughly 14%. The sample in question was cultured CD8+ T cells from PBMCs, obtained from culture after CMV antigen stimulation. Receptor source: a human donor in good health (CMV status not recorded). Some clones in this sample may be carry-over from other donors' samples.

This clonotype occurred a few times. This chain uses TRBV19 with TRBJ2-7, with 7 bases fitting TRBD1. V was clipped by 0 bases and J by 4 bases; unmatched bases: 6. Germline CDR1 reads LNHDA; CDR2 reads SQIVND (reference sequence). The CDR3 contains 15 residues. Here the CDR3 DNA reads TGTGCCAGTAGTATAGACCTCAGGGGGTCTTACGAGCAGTACTTC. Translating it yields CASSIDLRGSYEQYF. The variable domain in full, with the rest retrieved from reference TRBV19 and TRBJ2-7, is DGGITQSPKYLFRKEGQNVTLSCEQNLNHDAMYWYRQDPGQGLRLIYYSQIVNDFQKGDIAEGYSVSREKKESFPLTVTSAQKNPTAFYLCASSIDLRGSYEQYFGPGTRLTVT.

The gene calls are TRBV7-2 and TRBJ1-1, with D possibly matching TRBD1 (5 bases). Trimming pared 3 bases from V and 1 base from J, leaving 12 bases between. The CDR3 spans 15 residues. CDR1 and CDR2 (germline): SGHTA, FQGNSA. The CDR3 here is CASSFAGHRNTEAFF. The CDR3 coding sequence is TGTGCCAGCAGCTTTGCCGGACACCGGAACACTGAAGCTTTCTTT.